The T cell receptor (beta chain) under discussion was sequenced for a study of CXCR3-negative and CXCR3-positive naive CD8 T cells. Findings and limits, study-wide: Diversity in memory CD8+ cells fell much lower than the comparably high levels seen in both naive subsets.

CD45RO-CCR7+CD27+CD95- was the phenotype of naive CD8+ T cells. The TRB libraries of cDNA were built by UMI-labeled 5' RACE. TCRdb reprocessed the 5' RACE reads and reports one entry per CDR3 protein, with no DNA. Recorded for this sample: 45,000 or so distinct CDR3 sequences. This CDR3 has 15 residues. The germline gives CDR1 SGHKS, CDR2 YYEKEE (reference sequence). Points on this clonotype: As yet, its antigen is unknown.

The clonotype comes from a human donor in good health. Some clones in this sample may be carry-over from other donors' samples. The chain couples TRBV5-5 to TRBJ2-5; the D call of TRBD1 rests on TCRdb alone, since no DNA is present to check it. Sample: naive CXCR3- CD8+ T cells from blood. Subset meaning: CD45RO-CCR7+CD27+CD95- naive CD8+ T cells lacking CXCR3 (TNR3-). CDR3 sequence: CASSARVQERETQYF. Supplemented by reference TRBV5-5 and TRBJ2-5, the full variable domain reads DAGVTQSPTHLIKTRGQQVTLRCSPISGHKSVSWYQQVLGQGPQFIFQYYEKEERGRGNFPDRFSARQFPNYSSELNVNALLLGDSALYLCASSARVQERETQYFGPGTRLLVL.